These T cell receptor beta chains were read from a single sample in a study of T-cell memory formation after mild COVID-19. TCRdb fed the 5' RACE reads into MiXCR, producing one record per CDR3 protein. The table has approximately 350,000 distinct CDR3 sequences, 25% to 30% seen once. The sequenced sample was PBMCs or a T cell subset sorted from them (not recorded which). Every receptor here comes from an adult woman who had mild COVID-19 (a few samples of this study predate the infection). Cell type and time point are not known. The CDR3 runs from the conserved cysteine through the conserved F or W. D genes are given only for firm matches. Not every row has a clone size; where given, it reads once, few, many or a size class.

CSVSQGYDGELFF TGCAGCGTATCACAGGGGTATGACGGGGAGCTGTTTTTT TRBJ2-2 few TRBD1 13 TRBV29-1
CASSLAWDSSTDTQYF TGTGCCAGCAGCTTAGCGTGGGACAGTTCCACAGATACGCAGTATTTT TRBJ2-3 NA TRBD1 16 TRBV7-6
CATSDVGLADNEQFF TGTGCCACCAGTGATGTTGGACTAGCGGACAATGAGCAGTTCTTC TRBJ2-1 few TRBD2 15 TRBV24-1
CASIDPSGGESKNIQYF TGTGCCAGCATCGACCCTAGCGGGGGGGAGAGCAAAAACATTCAGTACTTC TRBJ2-4 NA TRBD2 17 TRBV28
CASFGTGFYEQYF TGTGCCAGCTTTGGGACAGGATTCTACGAGCAGTACTTC TRBJ2-7 NA TRBD1 13 TRBV5-6
CASSYSIRRELFF TGTGCCAGCAGTTACTCGATCAGGAGGGAGCTGTTTTTT TRBJ2-2 few NA 13 TRBV6-5
CASGGAETQYF TGTGCCAGCGGCGGCGCGGAGACCCAGTACTTC TRBJ2-5 few NA 11 TRBV7-9
CASSLASVEQFF TGTGCCAGCAGCTTGGCGTCCGTGGAGCAGTTCTTC TRBJ2-1 NA NA 12 TRBV7-3
CASSYPGTGEQFF TGTGCCAGCAGTTACCCCGGGACGGGTGAGCAGTTCTTC TRBJ2-1 few NA 13 TRBV6-5
CASRDSAWETQYF TGCGCCAGCAGGGATAGTGCATGGGAGACCCAGTACTTC TRBJ2-5 NA NA 13 TRBV10-2
CASSVEVGRTGELFF TGTGCCAGCAGCGTAGAGGTGGGGCGGACCGGGGAGCTGTTTTTT TRBJ2-2 NA NA 15 TRBV9
CAISGQGAFTEAFF TGTGCCATCTCGGGACAGGGGGCATTCACTGAAGCTTTCTTT TRBJ1-1 few TRBD1 14 TRBV2
CASSFRPNQPQHF TGTGCCAGCAGTTTCAGGCCCAATCAGCCCCAGCATTTT TRBJ1-5 NA NA 13 TRBV12-3/TRBV12-4
CATSQGGYEQYF TGTGCCACCTCTCAGGGTGGCTACGAGCAGTACTTC TRBJ2-7 NA NA 12 TRBV6-6
CASSRRESGRAYNEQFF TGTGCCAGCAGCCGCCGAGAAAGCGGGAGGGCCTACAATGAGCAGTTCTTC TRBJ2-1 NA TRBD2 17 TRBV7-2
CASSRPNVKAFF TGTGCCAGCAGCCGCCCTAACGTTAAAGCTTTCTTT TRBJ1-1 few NA 12 TRBV6-6
CASSQAIGGSNTEAFF TGCGCCAGCAGCCAAGCCATCGGGGGCAGTAACACTGAAGCTTTCTTT TRBJ1-1 NA NA 16 TRBV4-1
CATSRERGSYEQYF TGTGCCACCAGCAGAGAGAGGGGCTCCTACGAGCAGTACTTC TRBJ2-7 few NA 14 TRBV15
CASSPQDRVGYGYTF TGTGCCAGCTCACCACAGGACAGGGTCGGCTATGGCTACACCTTC TRBJ1-2 few TRBD1 15 TRBV18
CASSLGVLSTDTQYF TGTGCCAGCAGCTTAGGGGTCTTAAGCACAGATACGCAGTATTTT TRBJ2-3 NA NA 15 TRBV7-9
CASSFTGSTDTQYF TGTGCCAGCAGTTTTACTGGTAGCACAGATACGCAGTATTTT TRBJ2-3 many NA 14 TRBV6-6
CASSGLAGDEQFF TGTGCCAGCAGCGGACTAGCTGGAGATGAGCAGTTCTTC TRBJ2-1 NA TRBD2 13 TRBV12-3/TRBV12-4
CASSAGLAYNEQFF TGTGCCAGCTCAGCGGGACTAGCGTACAATGAGCAGTTCTTC TRBJ2-1 NA TRBD2 14 TRBV18
CSAIPGGAGDQETQYF TGCAGTGCGATTCCCGGGGGAGCGGGGGACCAAGAGACCCAGTACTTC TRBJ2-5 NA TRBD2 16 TRBV20-1
CASSKMGVYGYEQYF TGTGCCAGCAGCAAGATGGGGGTGTACGGCTACGAGCAGTACTTC TRBJ2-7 NA NA 15 TRBV7-9
CASTPNAYEQYF TGTGCCAGCACCCCCAACGCCTACGAGCAGTACTTC TRBJ2-7 many NA 12 TRBV7-9
CASSVVPEFSYNEQFF TGTGCCAGCAGCGTAGTTCCCGAGTTCTCCTACAATGAGCAGTTCTTC TRBJ2-1 NA NA 16 TRBV9
CAWRGNSYEQYF TGTGCCTGGAGAGGGAACTCCTACGAGCAGTACTTC TRBJ2-7 NA NA 12 TRBV30
CASSLTGTSGYEQYF TGTGCCAGCAGCTTGACCGGGACTAGCGGCTACGAGCAGTACTTC TRBJ2-7 NA TRBD2 15 TRBV7-9
CASSLHSAGQRAEQYF TGTGCCAGCAGTTTACACTCAGCGGGGCAACGCGCCGAGCAGTACTTC TRBJ2-7 many TRBD2 16 TRBV12-3/TRBV12-4
CASSLLAARNTGELFF TGTGCCAGCAGCTTATTGGCGGCCAGGAACACCGGGGAGCTGTTTTTT TRBJ2-2 NA NA 16 TRBV7-2
CASSSTAGVEGEQYF TGTGCCAGCAGTTCCACAGCGGGGGTGGAGGGCGAGCAGTACTTC TRBJ2-7 NA TRBD2 15 TRBV12-3/TRBV12-4